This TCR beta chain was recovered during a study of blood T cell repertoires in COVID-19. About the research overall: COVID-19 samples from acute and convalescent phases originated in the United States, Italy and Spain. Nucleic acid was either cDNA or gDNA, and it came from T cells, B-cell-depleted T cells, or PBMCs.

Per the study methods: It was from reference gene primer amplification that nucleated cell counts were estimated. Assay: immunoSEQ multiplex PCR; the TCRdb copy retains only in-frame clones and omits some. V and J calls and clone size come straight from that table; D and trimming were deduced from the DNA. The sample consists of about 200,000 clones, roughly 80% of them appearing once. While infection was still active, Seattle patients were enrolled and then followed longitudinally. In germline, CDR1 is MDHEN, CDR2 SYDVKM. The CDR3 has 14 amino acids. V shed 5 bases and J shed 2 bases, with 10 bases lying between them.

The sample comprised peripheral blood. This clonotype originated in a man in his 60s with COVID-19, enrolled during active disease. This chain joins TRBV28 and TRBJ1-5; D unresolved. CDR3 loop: CASSASVGNQPQHF. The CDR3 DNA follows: TGTGCCAGCAGTGCCAGTGTGGGCAATCAGCCCCAGCATTTT.